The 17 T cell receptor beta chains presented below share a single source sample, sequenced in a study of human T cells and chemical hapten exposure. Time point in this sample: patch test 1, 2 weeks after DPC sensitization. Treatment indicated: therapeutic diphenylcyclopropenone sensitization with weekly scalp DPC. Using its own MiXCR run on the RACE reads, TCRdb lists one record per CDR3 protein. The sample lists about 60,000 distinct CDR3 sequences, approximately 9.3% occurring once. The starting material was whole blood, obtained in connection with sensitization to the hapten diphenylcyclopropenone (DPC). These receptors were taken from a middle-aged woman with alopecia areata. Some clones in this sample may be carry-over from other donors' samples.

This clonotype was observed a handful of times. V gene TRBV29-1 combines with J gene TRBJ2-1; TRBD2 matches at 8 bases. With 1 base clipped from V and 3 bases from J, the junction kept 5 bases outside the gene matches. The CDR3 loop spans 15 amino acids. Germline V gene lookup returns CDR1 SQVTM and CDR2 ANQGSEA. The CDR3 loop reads CSVEGSGAFYNEQFF. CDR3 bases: TGCAGCGTTGAAGGTAGCGGGGCGTTCTACAATGAGCAGTTCTTC.

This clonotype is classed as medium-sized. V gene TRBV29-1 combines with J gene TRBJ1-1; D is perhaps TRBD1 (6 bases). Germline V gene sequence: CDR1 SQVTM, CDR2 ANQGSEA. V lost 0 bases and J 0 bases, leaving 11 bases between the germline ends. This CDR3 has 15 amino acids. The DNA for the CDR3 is TGCAGCGTTGAAGATCCGACAGGAGTGAACACTGAAGCTTTCTTT. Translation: CSVEDPTGVNTEAFF.

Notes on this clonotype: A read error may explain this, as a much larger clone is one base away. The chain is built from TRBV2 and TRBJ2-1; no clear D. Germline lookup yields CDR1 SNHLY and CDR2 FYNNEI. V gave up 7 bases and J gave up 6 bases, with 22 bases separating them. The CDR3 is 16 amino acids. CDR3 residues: CASTSWHPSSVNEQFF. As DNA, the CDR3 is TGTGCCAGCACCTCCTGGCACCCGTCGTCAGTCAATGAGCAGTTCTTC.

CDR3 protein: CASSSGLAGKRETQYF. CDR3 bases: TGTGCCAGCAGTTCGGGACTAGCGGGGAAGAGAGAGACCCAGTACTTC. The rearrangement links TRBV12-3 or TRBV12-4 to TRBJ2-5, with 13 bases fitting TRBD2. This CDR3 spans 16 amino acids. The junction had 6 bases not matched to a gene; V was cut back by 4 bases and J by 4 bases.

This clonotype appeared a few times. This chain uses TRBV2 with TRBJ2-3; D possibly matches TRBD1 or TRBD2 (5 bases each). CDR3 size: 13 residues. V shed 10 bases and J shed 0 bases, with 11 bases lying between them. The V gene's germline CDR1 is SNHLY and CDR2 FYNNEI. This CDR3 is CATWGSSTDTQYF. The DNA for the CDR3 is TGTGCCACTTGGGGGAGTAGCACAGATACGCAGTATTTT.

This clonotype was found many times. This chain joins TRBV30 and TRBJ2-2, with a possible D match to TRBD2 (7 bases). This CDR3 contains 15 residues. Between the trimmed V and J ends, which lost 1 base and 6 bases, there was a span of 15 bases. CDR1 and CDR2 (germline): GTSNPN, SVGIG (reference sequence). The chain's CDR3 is CAWSGVGGAAGELFF. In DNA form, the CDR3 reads TGTGCCTGGAGTGGAGTAGGGGGGGCAGCCGGGGAGCTGTTTTTT.

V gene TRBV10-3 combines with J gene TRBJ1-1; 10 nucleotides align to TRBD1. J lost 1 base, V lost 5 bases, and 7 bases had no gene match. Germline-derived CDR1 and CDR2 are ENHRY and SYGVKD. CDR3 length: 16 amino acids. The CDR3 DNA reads TGTGCCATCAGTTCTACCGGGACAGGGGAGAACACTGAAGCTTTCTTT. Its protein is CAISSTGTGENTEAFF.

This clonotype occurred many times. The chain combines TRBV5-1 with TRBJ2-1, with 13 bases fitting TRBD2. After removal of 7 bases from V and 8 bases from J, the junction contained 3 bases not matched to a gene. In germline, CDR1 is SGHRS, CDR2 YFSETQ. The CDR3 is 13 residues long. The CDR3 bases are TGCGCCAGCGGACTAGCGGGGGTTGATGAGCAGTTCTTC. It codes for CASGLAGVDEQFF.

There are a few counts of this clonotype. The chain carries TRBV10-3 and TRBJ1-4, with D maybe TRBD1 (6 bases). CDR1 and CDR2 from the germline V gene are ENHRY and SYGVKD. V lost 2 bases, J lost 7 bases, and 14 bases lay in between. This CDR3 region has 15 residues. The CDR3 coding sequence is TGTGCCATCAGTGAGCCACAGGGTGGGCGTGAAAAACTGTTTTTT. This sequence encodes CAISEPQGGREKLFF.

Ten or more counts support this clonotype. CDR3 amino acids: CKRRALGRYSYNSPLHF. DNA of the CDR3: TGCAAGCGACGGGCTTTGGGACGCTACTCCTATAATTCACCCCTCCACTTT. The J gene is TRBJ1-6, the V gene TRBV29-1; D is perhaps TRBD1 (5 bases). The CDR3 is 17 residues long. Germline loops: CDR1 SQVTM, CDR2 ANQGSEA.

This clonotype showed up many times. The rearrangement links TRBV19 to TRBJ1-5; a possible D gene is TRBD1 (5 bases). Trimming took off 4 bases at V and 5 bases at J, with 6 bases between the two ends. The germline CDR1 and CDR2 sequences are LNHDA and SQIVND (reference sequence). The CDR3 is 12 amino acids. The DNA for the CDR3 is TGTGCCAGTAGTAAACAGGATCAGCCCCAGCATTTT. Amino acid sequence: CASSKQDQPQHF.

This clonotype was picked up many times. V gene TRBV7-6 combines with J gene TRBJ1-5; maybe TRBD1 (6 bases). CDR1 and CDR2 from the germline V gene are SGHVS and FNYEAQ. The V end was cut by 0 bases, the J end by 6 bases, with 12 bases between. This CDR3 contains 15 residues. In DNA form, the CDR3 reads TGTGCCAGCAGCTTAGCGGACAGTGGTCTTCAGCCCCAGCATTTT. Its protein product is CASSLADSGLQPQHF.

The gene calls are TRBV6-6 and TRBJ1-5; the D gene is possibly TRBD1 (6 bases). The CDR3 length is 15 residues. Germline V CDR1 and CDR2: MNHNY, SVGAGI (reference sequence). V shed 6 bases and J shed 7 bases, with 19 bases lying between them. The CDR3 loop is CASSFPGQGGQPQHF. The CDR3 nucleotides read TGTGCCAGCAGCTTTCCGGGACAAGGAGGACAGCCCCAGCATTTT.

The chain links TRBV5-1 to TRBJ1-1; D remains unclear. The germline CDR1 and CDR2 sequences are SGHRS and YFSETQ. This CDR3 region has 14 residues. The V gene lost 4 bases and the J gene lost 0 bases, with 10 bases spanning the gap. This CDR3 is CASSPGDLNTEAFF. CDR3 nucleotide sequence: TGCGCCAGCAGCCCTGGGGATTTGAACACTGAAGCTTTCTTT.

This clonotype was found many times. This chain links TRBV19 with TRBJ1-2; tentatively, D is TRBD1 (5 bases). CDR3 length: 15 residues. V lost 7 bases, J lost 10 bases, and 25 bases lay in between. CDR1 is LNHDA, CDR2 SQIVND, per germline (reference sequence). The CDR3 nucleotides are TGTGCCAGTATCGCTGGGGCCTATGGCTACGTGGACTACACCTTC. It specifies CASIAGAYGYVDYTF.

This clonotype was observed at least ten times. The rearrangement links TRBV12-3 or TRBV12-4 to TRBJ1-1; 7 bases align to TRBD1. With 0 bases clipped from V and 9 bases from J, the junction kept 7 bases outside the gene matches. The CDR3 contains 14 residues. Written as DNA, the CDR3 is TGTGCCAGCAGTTTAGCGGGGACAGCAAAACAAGCTTTCTTT. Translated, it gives CASSLAGTAKQAFF.

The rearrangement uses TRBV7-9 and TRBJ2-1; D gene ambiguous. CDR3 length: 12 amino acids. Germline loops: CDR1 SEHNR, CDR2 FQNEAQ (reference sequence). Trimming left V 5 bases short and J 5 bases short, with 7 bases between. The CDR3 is CASSPGHNEQFF. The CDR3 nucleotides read TGTGCCAGCAGCCCGGGCCACAATGAGCAGTTCTTC.